What follows are 19 T cell receptor beta chains derived from one specimen sequenced in a study of early T cells in non-severe SARS-CoV-2 infection. TCRdb ran MiXCR on the 5' RACE reads and lists one entry per CDR3 protein. Found here are fewer than 50,000 distinct CDR3 sequences, nearly 7.5% of them singletons; the top ten hold just over 8%. The sample comprised whole blood. The receptors here all came from an adult who was a healthcare worker with PCR-confirmed SARS-CoV-2 infection or an uninfected control (not recorded which).

This clonotype occurred a few times. This chain connects TRBV28 to TRBJ1-6; D unresolved. This CDR3 contains 14 residues. Germline V lookup: CDR1 MDHEN, CDR2 SYDVKM. The V and J ends lost 3 bases and 9 bases respectively, with 12 bases between them. CDR3 nucleotide sequence: TGTGCCAGCAGTTTGGGGTCCTGGGGTTCACCCCTCCACTTT. Amino acids: CASSLGSWGSPLHF.

This clonotype was counted at least ten times. The rearrangement links TRBV19 to TRBJ1-5; perhaps TRBD1 as D (6 bases). The CDR3 runs to 15 residues. Per germline, CDR1 LNHDA and CDR2 SQIVND (reference sequence). V was shortened by 3 bases and J by 9 bases, with 18 bases between the two germline ends. This chain's CDR3 is CASSIRPTGSRPQHF. The CDR3 DNA sequence: TGTGCCAGTAGTATTCGCCCCACAGGGAGTCGGCCCCAGCATTTT.

This chain uses TRBV2 with TRBJ1-6; a possible D gene is TRBD1 (5 bases). Germline CDR1 SNHLY, CDR2 FYNNEI. Between the trimmed V and J ends, which lost 6 bases and 5 bases, there was a span of 23 bases. This CDR3 has 18 amino acids. CDR3 DNA: TGTGCCAGCAGGAGAGGGGTATATTACACCGAGGATAATTCACCCCTCCACTTT. Protein sequence: CASRRGVYYTEDNSPLHF.

This chain connects TRBV27 to TRBJ2-1; D gene unclear. This CDR3 spans 13 amino acids. Germline lookup yields CDR1 MNHEY and CDR2 SMNVEV (reference sequence). V was shortened by 5 bases and J by 4 bases, with 9 bases between the two germline ends. The CDR3 nucleotides are TGTGCCAGCAGTGGATGGCAGTACAATGAGCAGTTCTTC. This codes for CASSGWQYNEQFF.

This clonotype was recorded many times. V gene TRBV18 combines with J gene TRBJ1-1; 8 positions match TRBD1. The CDR3 contains 15 residues. After removal of 3 bases from V and 3 bases from J, the junction contained 6 bases not matched to a gene. Germline V CDR1 and CDR2: KGHSH, LQKENI. The CDR3 DNA sequence: TGTGCCAGCTCACCGTCGACAGGGGTGGACACTGAAGCTTTCTTT. It is translated as CASSPSTGVDTEAFF. The full variable domain, its missing parts supplied by reference TRBV18 and TRBJ1-1, is NAGVMQNPRHLVRRRGQEARLRCSPMKGHSHVYWYRQLPEEGLKFMVYLQKENIIDESGMPKERFSAEFPKEGPSILRIQQVVRGDSAAYFCASSPSTGVDTEAFFGQGTRLTVV.

This chain joins TRBV28 and TRBJ2-7; D may be TRBD1 (5 bases). Trimming took off 5 bases at V and 2 bases at J, with 13 bases between the two ends. The CDR3 sequence is 14 residues long. Germline V gene lookup returns CDR1 MDHEN and CDR2 SYDVKM. The CDR3 region is CASSGRTKPYEQYF. For the CDR3, the DNA is TGTGCCAGCAGTGGCCGGACAAAGCCCTACGAGCAGTACTTC. The full variable domain, with the rest looked up from reference TRBV28 and TRBJ2-7, is DVKVTQSSRYLVKRTGEKVFLECVQDMDHENMFWYRQDPGLGLRLIYFSYDVKMKEKGDIPEGYSVSREKKERFSLILESASTNQTSMYLCASSGRTKPYEQYFGPGTRLTVT.

A few counts support this clonotype. This chain uses TRBV4-3 with TRBJ1-5; 7 bases agree with TRBD1. This CDR3 contains 15 residues. The junction had 4 bases not matched to a gene; V was cut back by 1 base and J by 4 bases. CDR1 LGHNA and CDR2 YSLEER come from the germline V gene. Here the CDR3 DNA reads TGCGCCAGCAGCCAAGTATACAGGGGAAATCAGCCCCAGCATTTT. Its translation: CASSQVYRGNQPQHF.

This chain's CDR3 is CASSQLIAGITDTQYF. CDR3 nucleotides: TGCGCCAGCAGCCAATTAATAGCGGGGATCACAGATACGCAGTATTTT. The J gene is TRBJ2-3, the V gene TRBV4-1, with 8 positions matching TRBD2. The CDR3 sequence is 16 residues long. Trimming removed 2 bases from V and 2 bases from J; junction bases left unmatched: 6. Germline V gene lookup returns CDR1 MGHRA and CDR2 YSYEKL.

With respect to this clonotype: At one of its ends the junction is not consistent with the germline gene, which may arise from a read error. The CDR3 DNA reads TGTGCCAGCACTTTAGTTAGGGGCGGGAATACGCAGTATTTT. Translating it yields CASTLVRGGNTQYF. This rearrangement joins TRBV12-3 or TRBV12-4 to TRBJ2-3; D is possibly TRBD2 (6 bases). The CDR3 is 14 amino acids.

In its sample, this clonotype was seen many times. The CDR3 nucleotides read TGTGCCAGCAGCTCAAACCTAGGCTCAAACATTCAGTACTTC. Protein sequence: CASSSNLGSNIQYF. This chain connects TRBV11-2 to TRBJ2-4; D gene ambiguous. The V end lost 4 bases, the J end lost 6 bases, and 13 bases lay between the germline ends. The germline V gene has CDR1 SGHAT and CDR2 FQNNGV. The CDR3 is 14 amino acids.

This clonotype was counted ten times or more. For the CDR3, the DNA is TGTGCCAGCACCCAGGGCCATGAGCAGTTCTTC. Its translation is CASTQGHEQFF. The V gene is TRBV6-2 or TRBV6-3, the J gene TRBJ2-1, with D perhaps matching TRBD1 (5 bases). The CDR3 consists of 11 residues. Deletions cut 7 bases from V and 8 bases from J, with 9 bases between. The germline V gene encodes CDR1 MNHEY and CDR2 SVGEGT.

This chain links TRBV3-1 with TRBJ1-6, with D tentatively TRBD1 (5 bases). The V end was cut by 4 bases, the J end by 8 bases, with 18 bases between. Germline CDR1 is LGHDT and CDR2 is YNNKEL (reference sequence). The length of the CDR3 is 16 residues. CDR3 amino acids: CASSRTSGTLHSPLHF. The CDR3 DNA reads as TGTGCCAGCAGCCGCACGAGCGGGACCCTCCATTCACCCCTCCACTTT.

This clonotype was counted a few times. The chain couples TRBV7-9 to TRBJ2-2; 7 nucleotides align to TRBD2. The CDR3 runs 14 residues. The germline V gene encodes CDR1 SEHNR and CDR2 FQNEAQ (reference sequence). V shed 9 bases and J 4 bases; nucleotides not matched to a gene: 8. The CDR3 DNA sequence: TGTGCCAGTCGTTTGGCGGGGGTCACCGGGGAGCTGTTTTTT. Translated: CASRLAGVTGELFF. Supplemented by reference TRBV7-9 and TRBJ2-2, the full variable domain reads DTGVSQNPRHKITKRGQNVTFRCDPISEHNRLYWYRQTLGQGPEFLTYFQNEAQLEKSRLLSDRFSAERPKGSFSTLEIQRTEQGDSAMYLCASRLAGVTGELFFGEGSRLTVL.

A few counts support this clonotype. The rearrangement links TRBV9 to TRBJ2-1, with D perhaps matching TRBD2 (7 bases). The CDR3 runs to 15 residues. The V end lost 4 bases, the J end lost 6 bases, and 17 bases lay between the germline ends. Germline CDR1 SGDLS, CDR2 YYNGEE. CDR3 in amino acids: CASSPPPGGLNEQFF. The CDR3 DNA follows: TGTGCCAGCAGCCCCCCCCCCGGGGGGCTCAATGAGCAGTTCTTC.

This clonotype turned up a few times. The chain recombines TRBV10-3 with TRBJ2-3; the D is unclear. Germline values: CDR1 ENHRY, CDR2 SYGVKD. V lost 0 bases, J lost 2 bases, and 18 bases lay in between. The CDR3 sequence is 18 residues long. The CDR3: CAISESDVPHTPTDTQYF. CDR3 sequence (DNA): TGTGCCATCAGTGAGTCCGACGTCCCTCATACCCCCACAGATACGCAGTATTTT.

A few counts support this clonotype. CDR3 bases: TGTGCCAGCAGCTTAGCGGCAGGGGCGGATAATTCACCCCTCCACTTT. Translation gives CASSLAAGADNSPLHF. The chain employs TRBV7-9 and TRBJ1-6, with a possible D match to TRBD1 (6 bases). Germline CDR1 reads SEHNR; CDR2 reads FQNEAQ (reference sequence). The CDR3 extends over 16 amino acids. Trimming took 0 bases from V and 5 from J, leaving 11 bases between them.

The genes are TRBV28 and TRBJ2-3; 8 bases map to TRBD2. The germline CDR1 and CDR2 sequences are MDHEN and SYDVKM. V gave up 2 bases and J gave up 0 bases; unmatched junction bases: 1. The CDR3 is 15 amino acids. CDR3 sequence reads: CASSLAGGSTDTQYF. The CDR3 DNA follows: TGTGCCAGCAGTTTAGCGGGGGGTAGCACAGATACGCAGTATTTT.

This clonotype was observed many times. V usage is TRBV20-1 and J usage is TRBJ1-2; the match to TRBD1 covers 7 bases. V gave up 6 bases and J gave up 4 bases; unmatched junction bases: 2. This CDR3 is built from 11 residues. Per germline, CDR1 DFQATT and CDR2 SNEGSKA (reference sequence). The CDR3 bases are TGCAGTGCGGGACAGAGCTATGGCTACACCTTC. This translates into CSAGQSYGYTF.

The chain couples TRBV19 to TRBJ2-3; D is possibly TRBD2 (5 bases). This CDR3 spans 12 amino acids. Germline loops: CDR1 LNHDA, CDR2 SQIVND (reference sequence). Trimming pared 9 bases from V and 5 bases from J, leaving 12 bases between. CDR3 DNA: TGTGCCAGCCGTCCCCGGGGAGATACGCAGTATTTT. Translated, it gives CASRPRGDTQYF. The variable domain in full, with the rest retrieved from reference TRBV19 and TRBJ2-3, is DGGITQSPKYLFRKEGQNVTLSCEQNLNHDAMYWYRQDPGQGLRLIYYSQIVNDFQKGDIAEGYSVSREKKESFPLTVTSAQKNPTAFYLCASRPRGDTQYFGPGTRLTVL.